The clone carrying this TCR beta chain was found a few times. Its target is not known. The sample comes from a study of OX40 agonist ivuxolimab in advanced cancers. Study-wide context: An agonistic anti-OX40 (CD134) antibody, ivuxolimab, was used to treat the patients. Findings and caveats of the study: Not determined was the antigen specificity of the expanded peripheral T cells.

Libraries were prepared by immunoSEQ multiplex PCR; TCRdb keeps only in-frame clonotypes and omits some of them. Among more than 50,000 clones listed, around 85% were seen once. V lost 4 bases to trimming and J lost 3 bases, with 10 bases between them. Germline values: CDR1 SNHLY, CDR2 FYNNEI. The CDR3 is 14 amino acids. The receptor comes from an adult with an advanced solid tumor such as melanoma, head and neck, liver or kidney cancer. Sequences were derived from CD4+ or CD8+ T cells sorted from blood, sampled in a trial of the OX40 agonist ivuxolimab. The V and J genes are TRBV2 and TRBJ2-1; D perhaps matches TRBD1 (6 bases). This chain's CDR3 is CASSAQGVYNEQFF. The CDR3 nucleotides are TGTGCCAGCAGTGCACAGGGCGTCTACAATGAGCAGTTCTTC.